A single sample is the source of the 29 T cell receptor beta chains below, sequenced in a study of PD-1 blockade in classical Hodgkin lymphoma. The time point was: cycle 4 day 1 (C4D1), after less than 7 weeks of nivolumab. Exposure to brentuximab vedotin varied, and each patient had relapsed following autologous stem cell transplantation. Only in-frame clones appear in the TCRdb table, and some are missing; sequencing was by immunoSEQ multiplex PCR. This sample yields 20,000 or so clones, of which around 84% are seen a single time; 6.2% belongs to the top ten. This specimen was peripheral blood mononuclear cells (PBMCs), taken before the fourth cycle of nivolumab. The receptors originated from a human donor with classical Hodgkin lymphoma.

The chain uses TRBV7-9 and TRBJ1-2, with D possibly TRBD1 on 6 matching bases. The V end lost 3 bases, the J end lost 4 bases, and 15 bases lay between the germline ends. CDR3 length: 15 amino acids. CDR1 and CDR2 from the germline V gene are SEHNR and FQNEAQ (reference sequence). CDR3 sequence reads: CASSFSGGSSYGYTF. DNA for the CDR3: TGTGCCAGCAGCTTTAGCGGGGGCTCCAGCTATGGCTACACCTTC.

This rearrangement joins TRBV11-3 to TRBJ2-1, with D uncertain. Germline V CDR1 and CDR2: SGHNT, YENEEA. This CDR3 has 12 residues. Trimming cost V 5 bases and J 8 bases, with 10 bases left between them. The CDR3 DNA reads TGTGCCAGCAGCCCTTACTTAGATGAGCAGTTCTTC. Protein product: CASSPYLDEQFF.

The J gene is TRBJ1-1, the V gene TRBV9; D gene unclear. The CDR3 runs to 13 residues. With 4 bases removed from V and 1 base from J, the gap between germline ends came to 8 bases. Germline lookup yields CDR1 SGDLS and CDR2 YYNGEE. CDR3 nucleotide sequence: TGTGCCAGCAGCTTAAGCCGGAACACTGAAGCTTTCTTT. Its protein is CASSLSRNTEAFF. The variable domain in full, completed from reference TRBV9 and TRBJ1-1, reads DSGVTQTPKHLITATGQRVTLRCSPRSGDLSVYWYQQSLDQGLQFLIQYYNGEERAKGNILERFSAQQFPDLHSELNLSSLELGDSALYFCASSLSRNTEAFFGQGTRLTVV.

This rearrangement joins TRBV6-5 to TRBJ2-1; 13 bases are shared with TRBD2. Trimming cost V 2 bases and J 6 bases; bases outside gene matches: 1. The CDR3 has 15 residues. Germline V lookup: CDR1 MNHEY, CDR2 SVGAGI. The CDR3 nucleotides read TGTGCCAGCAGTTACGGGACTAGCGGGGCCAATGAGCAGTTCTTC. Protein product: CASSYGTSGANEQFF.

DNA of the CDR3: TGTGCCAGTAGTACCGAAAGGGAAGCTTTCTTT. This encodes CASSTEREAFF. The rearrangement uses TRBV19 and TRBJ1-1; the D is unclear. V dropped 4 bases and J dropped 8 bases, with 8 bases sitting between them. The CDR3 sequence is 11 residues long. Germline assignment: CDR1 LNHDA and CDR2 SQIVND (reference sequence).

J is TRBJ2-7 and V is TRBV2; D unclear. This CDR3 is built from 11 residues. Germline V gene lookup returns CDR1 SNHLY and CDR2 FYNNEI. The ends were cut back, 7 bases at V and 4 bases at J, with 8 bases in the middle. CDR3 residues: CASTYSYEQYF. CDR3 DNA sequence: TGTGCCAGCACCTACTCATACGAGCAGTACTTC.

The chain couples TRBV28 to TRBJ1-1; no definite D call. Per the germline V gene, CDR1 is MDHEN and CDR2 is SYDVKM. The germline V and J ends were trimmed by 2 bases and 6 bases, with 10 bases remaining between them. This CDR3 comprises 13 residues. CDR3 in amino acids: CASSLRFFAEAFF. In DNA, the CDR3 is TGTGCCAGCAGTTTAAGGTTCTTCGCTGAAGCTTTCTTT.

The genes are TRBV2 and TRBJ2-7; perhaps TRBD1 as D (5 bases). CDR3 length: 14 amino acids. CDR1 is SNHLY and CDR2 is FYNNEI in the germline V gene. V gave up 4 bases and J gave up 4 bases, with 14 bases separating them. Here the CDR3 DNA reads TGTGCCAGCAGTGGGACACCGGCATTTTACGAGCAGTACTTC. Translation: CASSGTPAFYEQYF.

The CDR3 sequence: CASSQDMDRPVGTQYF. The CDR3 nucleotides read TGCGCCAGCAGCCAAGATATGGACAGGCCCGTGGGGACCCAGTACTTC. The chain links TRBV4-1 to TRBJ2-5; TRBD1 agrees at 7 bases. This CDR3 is 16 amino acids long. V was pared by 0 bases and J by 7 bases, with 11 bases of the junction left unmatched. Germline V gene data show CDR1 as MGHRA and CDR2 as YSYEKL.

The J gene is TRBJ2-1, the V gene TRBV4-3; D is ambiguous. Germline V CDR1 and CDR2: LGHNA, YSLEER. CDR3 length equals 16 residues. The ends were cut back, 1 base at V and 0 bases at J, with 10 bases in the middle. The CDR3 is CASSQAGPTSYNEQFF. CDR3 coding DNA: TGCGCCAGCAGCCAAGCAGGACCAACCTCCTACAATGAGCAGTTCTTC.

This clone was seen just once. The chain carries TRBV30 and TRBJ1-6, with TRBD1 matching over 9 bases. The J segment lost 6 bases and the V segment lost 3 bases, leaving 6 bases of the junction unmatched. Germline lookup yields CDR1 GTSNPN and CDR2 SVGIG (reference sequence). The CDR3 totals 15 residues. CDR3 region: CAWRSKGQGNSPLHF. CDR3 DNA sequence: TGTGCCTGGAGGAGCAAGGGACAGGGTAATTCACCCCTCCACTTT.

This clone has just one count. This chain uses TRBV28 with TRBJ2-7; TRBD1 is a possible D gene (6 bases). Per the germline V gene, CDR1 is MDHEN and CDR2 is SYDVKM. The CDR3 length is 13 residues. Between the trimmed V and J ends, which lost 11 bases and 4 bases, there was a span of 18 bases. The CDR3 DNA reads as TGTGCCGTTTTTGGGGGCTCTTCTTACGAGCAGTACTTC. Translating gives CAVFGGSSYEQYF.

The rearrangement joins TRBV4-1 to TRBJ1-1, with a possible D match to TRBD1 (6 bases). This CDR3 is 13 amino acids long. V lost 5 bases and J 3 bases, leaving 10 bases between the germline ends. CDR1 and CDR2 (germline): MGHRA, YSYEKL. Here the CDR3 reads CASSLDSHTEAFF. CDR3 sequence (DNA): TGCGCCAGCAGCTTGGACAGTCACACTGAAGCTTTCTTT.

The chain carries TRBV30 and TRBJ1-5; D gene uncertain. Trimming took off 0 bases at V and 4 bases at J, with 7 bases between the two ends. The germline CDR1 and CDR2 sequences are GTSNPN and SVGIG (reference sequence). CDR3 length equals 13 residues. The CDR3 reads CAWSVDGNQPQHF. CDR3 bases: TGTGCCTGGAGTGTAGACGGTAATCAGCCCCAGCATTTT.

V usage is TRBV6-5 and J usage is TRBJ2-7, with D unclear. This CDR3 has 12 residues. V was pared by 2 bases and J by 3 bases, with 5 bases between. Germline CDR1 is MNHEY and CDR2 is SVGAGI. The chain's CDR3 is CASSYEHYEQYF. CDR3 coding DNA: TGTGCCAGCAGTTACGAACACTACGAGCAGTACTTC.

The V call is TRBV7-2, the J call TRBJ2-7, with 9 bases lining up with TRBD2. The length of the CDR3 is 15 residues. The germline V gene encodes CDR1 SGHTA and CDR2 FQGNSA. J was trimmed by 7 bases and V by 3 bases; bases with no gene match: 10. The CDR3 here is CASSLVGAGGGEQYF. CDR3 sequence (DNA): TGTGCCAGCAGCTTGGTTGGAGCGGGAGGAGGTGAGCAGTACTTC.

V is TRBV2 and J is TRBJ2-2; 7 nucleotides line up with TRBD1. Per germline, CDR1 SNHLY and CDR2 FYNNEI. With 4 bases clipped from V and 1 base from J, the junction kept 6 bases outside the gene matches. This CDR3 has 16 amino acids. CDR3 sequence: CASSVWTGLNTGELFF. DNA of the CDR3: TGTGCCAGCAGTGTCTGGACAGGCCTGAACACCGGGGAGCTGTTTTTT.

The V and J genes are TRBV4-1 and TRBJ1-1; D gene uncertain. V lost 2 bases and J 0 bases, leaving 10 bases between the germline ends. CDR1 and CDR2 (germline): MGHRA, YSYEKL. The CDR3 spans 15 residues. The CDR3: CASSQLGRMNTEAFF. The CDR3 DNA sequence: TGCGCCAGCAGCCAACTTGGACGGATGAACACTGAAGCTTTCTTT.

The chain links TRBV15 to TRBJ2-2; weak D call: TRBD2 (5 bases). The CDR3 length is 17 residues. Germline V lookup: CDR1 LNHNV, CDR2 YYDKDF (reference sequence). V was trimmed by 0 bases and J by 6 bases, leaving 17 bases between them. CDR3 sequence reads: CATSREGAADNAGELFF. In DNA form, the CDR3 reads TGTGCCACCAGCAGAGAGGGAGCGGCCGACAACGCCGGGGAGCTGTTTTTT.

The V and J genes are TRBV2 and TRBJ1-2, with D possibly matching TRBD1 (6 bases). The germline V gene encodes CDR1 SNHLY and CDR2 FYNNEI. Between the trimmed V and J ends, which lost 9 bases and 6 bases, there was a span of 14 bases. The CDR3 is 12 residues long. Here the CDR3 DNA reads TGTGCCAGGAGGTCCGGGGGCAATGGCTACACCTTC. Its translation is CARRSGGNGYTF.

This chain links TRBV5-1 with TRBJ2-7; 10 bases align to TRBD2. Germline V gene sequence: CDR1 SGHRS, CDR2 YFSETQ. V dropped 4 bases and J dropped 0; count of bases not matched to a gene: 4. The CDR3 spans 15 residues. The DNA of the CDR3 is TGCGCCAGCAGCGGCGGACTAGCGGCCTCCTACGAGCAGTACTTC. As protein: CASSGGLAASYEQYF.

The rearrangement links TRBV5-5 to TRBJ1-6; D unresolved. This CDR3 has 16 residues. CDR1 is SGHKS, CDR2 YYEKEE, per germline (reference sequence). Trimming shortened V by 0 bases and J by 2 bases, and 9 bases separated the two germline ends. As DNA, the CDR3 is TGTGCCAGCAGCTTGGTAGGAGGCACCTATAATTCACCCCTCCACTTT. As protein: CASSLVGGTYNSPLHF.

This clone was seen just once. CDR3 DNA sequence: TGCGCCAGCAGCCAAGATTTGACAGGGGACACTGAAGCTTTCTTT. This sequence encodes CASSQDLTGDTEAFF. V gene TRBV4-3 combines with J gene TRBJ1-1, with 8 bases that match TRBD1. Germline lookup yields CDR1 LGHNA and CDR2 YSLEER. This CDR3 is built from 15 residues. J lost 3 bases, V lost 0 bases, and 3 bases had no gene match.

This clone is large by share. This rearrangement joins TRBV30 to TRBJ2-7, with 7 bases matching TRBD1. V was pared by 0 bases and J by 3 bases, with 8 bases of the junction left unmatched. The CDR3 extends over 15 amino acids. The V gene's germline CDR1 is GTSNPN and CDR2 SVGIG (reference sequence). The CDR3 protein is CAWSVRGGRVYEQYF. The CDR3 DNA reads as TGTGCCTGGAGTGTACGAGGGGGCAGAGTCTACGAGCAGTACTTC.

CDR3 nucleotides: TGTGCCTGGAGGCATGTGAGGGGGGAGTATTACAATGAGCAGTTCTTC. It codes for CAWRHVRGEYYNEQFF. The rearrangement uses TRBV30 and TRBJ2-1, with D perhaps TRBD1 or TRBD2 (6 bases each). Germline V CDR1 and CDR2: GTSNPN, SVGIG (reference sequence). The ends were cut back, 3 bases at V and 4 bases at J, with 19 bases in the middle. This CDR3 is 16 amino acids long.

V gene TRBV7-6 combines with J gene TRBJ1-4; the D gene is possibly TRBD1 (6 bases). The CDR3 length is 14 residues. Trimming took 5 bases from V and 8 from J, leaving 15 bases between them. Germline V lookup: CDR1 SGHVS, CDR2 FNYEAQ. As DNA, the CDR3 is TGTGCCAGCAGCGCCAGGACGGGGGGCGAAAAACTGTTTTTT. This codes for CASSARTGGEKLFF.

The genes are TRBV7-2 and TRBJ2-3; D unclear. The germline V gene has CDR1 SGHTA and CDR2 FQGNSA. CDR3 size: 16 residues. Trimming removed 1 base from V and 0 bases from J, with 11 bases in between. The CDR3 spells CASSLGGLRSTDTQYF. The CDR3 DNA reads TGTGCCAGCAGCTTAGGTGGGCTTCGCAGCACAGATACGCAGTATTTT.

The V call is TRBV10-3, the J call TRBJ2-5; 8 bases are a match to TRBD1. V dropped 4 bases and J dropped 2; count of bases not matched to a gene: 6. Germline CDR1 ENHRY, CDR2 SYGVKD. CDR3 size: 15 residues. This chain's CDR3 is CAISAARTGQETQYF. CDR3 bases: TGTGCCATCAGTGCCGCCCGGACAGGGCAAGAGACCCAGTACTTC.

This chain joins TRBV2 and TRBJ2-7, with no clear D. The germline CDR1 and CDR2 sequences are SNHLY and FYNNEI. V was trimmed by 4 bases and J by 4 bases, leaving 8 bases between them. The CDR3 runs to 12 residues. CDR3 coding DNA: TGTGCCAGCAGTGTGGAAGGATACGAGCAGTACTTC. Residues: CASSVEGYEQYF.